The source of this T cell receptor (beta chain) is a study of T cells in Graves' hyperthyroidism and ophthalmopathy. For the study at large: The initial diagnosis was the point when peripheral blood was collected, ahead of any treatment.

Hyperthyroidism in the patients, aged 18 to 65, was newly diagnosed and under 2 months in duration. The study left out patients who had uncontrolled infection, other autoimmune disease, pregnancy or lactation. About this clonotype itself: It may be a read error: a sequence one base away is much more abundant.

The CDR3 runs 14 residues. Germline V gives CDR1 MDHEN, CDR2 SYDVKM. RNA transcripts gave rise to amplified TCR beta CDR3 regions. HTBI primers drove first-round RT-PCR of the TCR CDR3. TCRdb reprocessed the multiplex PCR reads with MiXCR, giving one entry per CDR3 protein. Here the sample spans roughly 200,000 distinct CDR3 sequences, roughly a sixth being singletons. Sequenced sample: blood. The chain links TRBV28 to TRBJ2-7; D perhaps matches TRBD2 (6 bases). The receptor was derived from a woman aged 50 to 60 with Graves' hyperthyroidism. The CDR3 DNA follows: TGTACCAGCAGCCTCGGTTTAGCGGTATACGAGCAGTACTTC. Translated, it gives CTSSLGLAVYEQYF.